This TCR beta chain was found in a study of blood T cell repertoires in COVID-19. The germline V gene has CDR1 MNHEY and CDR2 SVGAGI. The CDR3 loop spans 15 amino acids. V lost 6 bases to trimming and J lost 7 bases; unmatched junction nucleotides: 11. In the original workflow: Cell counts per sample came from amplifying reference gene primers. Method: immunoSEQ multiplex PCR; TCRdb's copy keeps in-frame clones and lacks some. That table gives V, J and clone size, and the DNA gave D and trimming. In the table there are 300,000 to 400,000 clones, around 92% of which are singletons. Sequencing was performed on peripheral blood. The rearrangement uses TRBV6-5 and TRBJ2-4, with TRBD1 matching over 8 bases. The clonotype comes from a young woman with COVID-19, enrolled during active disease. The CDR3: CASSSRQGQENIQYF. CDR3 nucleotides: TGTGCCAGCAGCTCGAGACAGGGGCAAGAGAACATTCAGTACTTC.